The next 23 T cell receptor beta chains were all read from a single sample in a study of cytomegalovirus exposure and HLA in healthy donors. Some clones are missing from TCRdb's copy, which holds only in-frame ones; the method was immunoSEQ multiplex PCR. The sample carries approximately 240,000 clones, approximately 90% recorded once. Input material: PBMCs. The receptors originated from a woman aged 18 to 35 in good health and CMV-seronegative.

Worth noting for this clone: The identical CDR3 is also encoded by other nucleotide sequences in the sample. The J gene is TRBJ1-1, the V gene TRBV7-9, with D perhaps matching TRBD1 (6 bases). The CDR3 spans 12 residues. With 1 base removed from V and 8 bases from J, the gap between germline ends came to 8 bases. CDR1 and CDR2 from the germline V gene are SEHNR and FQNEAQ (reference sequence). The CDR3, as DNA: TGTGCCAGCAGCTTAGGGACAGCAGAAGCTTTCTTT. It yields the protein CASSLGTAEAFF.

The chain couples TRBV5-4 to TRBJ2-7, with 9 positions matching TRBD2. V dropped 4 bases and J dropped 0; count of bases not matched to a gene: 5. Per the germline V gene, CDR1 is SGHNT and CDR2 is YYREEE (reference sequence). This CDR3 spans 15 amino acids. The CDR3 DNA sequence: TGTGCCAGCAGCGTCTCAGCGGGAGGCTCCTACGAGCAGTACTTC. This translates into CASSVSAGGSYEQYF.

V and J are TRBV9 and TRBJ2-3, with no clear D. Germline values: CDR1 SGDLS, CDR2 YYNGEE. CDR3 length: 17 amino acids. V gave up 0 bases and J gave up 0 bases, with 14 bases separating them. The CDR3 coding sequence is TGTGCCAGCAGCGTAGGGTCCCCGACCGGGAGCACAGATACGCAGTATTTT. It encodes CASSVGSPTGSTDTQYF.

The chain recombines TRBV7-6 with TRBJ2-3; TRBD2 matches at 10 bases. The germline gives CDR1 SGHVS, CDR2 FNYEAQ. This CDR3 region has 18 residues. The trim removed 4 bases at V and 4 bases at J, leaving 14 bases unmatched. CDR3 nucleotides: TGTGCCAGCAGCTCCCCGCTGAGCGGGAGGGGGGGACCAGATACGCAGTATTTT. As protein: CASSSPLSGRGGPDTQYF.

Notes on this clone: The identical CDR3 is also encoded by other nucleotide sequences in the sample. V and J are TRBV27 and TRBJ2-1; 8 nucleotides agree with TRBD2. This CDR3 has 14 amino acids. J lost 7 bases, V lost 3 bases, and 5 bases had no gene match. Germline values: CDR1 MNHEY, CDR2 SMNVEV (reference sequence). The CDR3 bases are TGTGCCAGCAGTTTGAGCGGGGGAGGGAATGAGCAGTTCTTC. Its translation: CASSLSGGGNEQFF.

The chain employs TRBV28 and TRBJ1-1, with D tentatively TRBD1 (5 bases). V was clipped by 4 bases and J by 0 bases, with 15 bases between them. Germline V gene lookup returns CDR1 MDHEN and CDR2 SYDVKM. This CDR3 contains 16 residues. CDR3 loop: CASSSPPGELNTEAFF. The CDR3 DNA sequence: TGTGCCAGCAGTTCTCCCCCGGGGGAGTTGAACACTGAAGCTTTCTTT. Supplemented by reference TRBV28 and TRBJ1-1, the full variable domain reads DVKVTQSSRYLVKRTGEKVFLECVQDMDHENMFWYRQDPGLGLRLIYFSYDVKMKEKGDIPEGYSVSREKKERFSLILESASTNQTSMYLCASSSPPGELNTEAFFGQGTRLTVV.

The table lists this clone with a few counts. The chain recombines TRBV7-9 with TRBJ1-1; 10 nucleotides line up with TRBD1. The germline CDR1 and CDR2 sequences are SEHNR and FQNEAQ (reference sequence). The V gene end was trimmed by 6 bases and the J gene end by 7 bases; junction bases not matched to a gene: 11. The CDR3 totals 15 residues. The CDR3 nucleotides are TGTGCCAGCAGATACGGGGACAGGGGCGGGGGTGAAGCTTTCTTT. As protein: CASRYGDRGGGEAFF. The full variable domain, rest sourced from reference TRBV7-9 and TRBJ1-1, is DTGVSQNPRHKITKRGQNVTFRCDPISEHNRLYWYRQTLGQGPEFLTYFQNEAQLEKSRLLSDRFSAERPKGSFSTLEIQRTEQGDSAMYLCASRYGDRGGGEAFFGQGTRLTVV.

V and J are TRBV6-1 and TRBJ1-1; no firm D call. V lost 0 bases to trimming and J lost 6 bases, with 2 bases between them. The CDR3 extends over 11 amino acids. Per germline, CDR1 MNHNS and CDR2 SASEGT. The CDR3 sequence: CASSEAAEAFF. CDR3 sequence (DNA): TGTGCCAGCAGTGAAGCCGCTGAAGCTTTCTTT.

V usage is TRBV5-1 and J usage is TRBJ2-3, with a tentative D call TRBD1 (6 bases). This CDR3 is built from 16 residues. Between the trimmed V and J ends, which lost 4 bases and 6 bases, there was a span of 21 bases. Germline CDR1 and CDR2: SGHRS and YFSETQ. CDR3 coding DNA: TGCGCCAGCAGCGCCGGGACATTACATCTTACGGATACGCAGTATTTT. It codes for CASSAGTLHLTDTQYF.

The chain combines TRBV5-4 with TRBJ2-2; D is possibly TRBD1 (5 bases). The CDR3 contains 12 residues. Germline-derived CDR1 and CDR2 are SGHNT and YYREEE (reference sequence). The V gene lost 4 bases and the J gene lost 6 bases, with 7 bases spanning the gap. The CDR3 sequence: CASSPGSGELFF. In DNA form, the CDR3 reads TGTGCCAGCAGCCCAGGGTCCGGGGAGCTGTTTTTT. Combining the CDR3 with reference TRBV5-4 and TRBJ2-2 gives the whole variable domain ETGVTQSPTHLIKTRGQQVTLRCSSQSGHNTVSWYQQALGQGPQFIFQYYREEENGRGNFPPRFSGLQFPNYSSELNVNALELDDSALYLCASSPGSGELFFGEGSRLTVL.

This sequence joins TRBV5-1 and TRBJ2-2, with 11 bases matching TRBD2. CDR3 length: 18 residues. Losses at the gene ends were 0 bases for V and 4 bases for J; bases not matched to a gene: 8. Germline CDR1 SGHRS, CDR2 YFSETQ. The CDR3 spells CASSLGLAGQTGTGELFF. As DNA, the CDR3 is TGCGCCAGCAGCTTGGGACTAGCGGGACAGACTGGCACCGGGGAGCTGTTTTTT.

CDR3 in DNA: TGCGCCAGCAGCCCACAAGGAGGGGAGAACACTGAAGCTTTCTTT. Translating it yields CASSPQGGENTEAFF. The chain recombines TRBV5-1 with TRBJ1-1; a weak D match, TRBD1 (5 bases). V was cut by 4 bases and J by 1 base, with 14 bases left in between. The CDR3 is 15 amino acids. Germline loops: CDR1 SGHRS, CDR2 YFSETQ.

This chain uses TRBV7-2 with TRBJ1-2; TRBD1 matches 7 bases. CDR3 length: 13 amino acids. In germline, CDR1 is SGHTA, CDR2 FQGNSA. V lost 4 bases and J lost 5; bases outside the gene matches: 4. The chain's CDR3 is CASSYGQDYGYTF. The CDR3 DNA sequence: TGTGCCAGCAGCTACGGACAGGATTATGGCTACACCTTC.

This clone has just a few counts. This rearrangement joins TRBV6-1 to TRBJ2-3; TRBD2 matches 11 bases. V trimming: 8 bases; J trimming: 5 bases; junction bases outside the gene matches: 9. The CDR3 is made up of 15 amino acids. Germline-derived CDR1 and CDR2 are MNHNS and SASEGT. CDR3: CASALAGGPQDTQYF. CDR3 DNA: TGTGCCAGCGCGTTAGCGGGAGGGCCTCAAGATACGCAGTATTTT.

The chain is built from TRBV6-1 and TRBJ1-1; D call uncertain. Between the trimmed V and J ends, which lost 2 bases and 1 base, there was a span of 5 bases. The CDR3 is 13 residues long. CDR1 is MNHNS, CDR2 SASEGT, per germline. CDR3: CASSEWPNTEAFF. The CDR3 bases are TGTGCCAGCAGTGAATGGCCGAACACTGAAGCTTTCTTT.

V usage is TRBV9 and J usage is TRBJ2-7, with D maybe TRBD1 (6 bases). Germline V gene lookup returns CDR1 SGDLS and CDR2 YYNGEE. The CDR3 is 16 amino acids. V was shortened by 0 bases and J by 4 bases, with 17 bases between the two germline ends. The CDR3 bases are TGTGCCAGCAGCGTAGCTGGGACAAACTATAATTACGAGCAGTACTTC. It codes for CASSVAGTNYNYEQYF.

The CDR3 bases are TGTGCCAGCAGCCAAGGCGCAGGGAGGCTTGGGGAGCAGTTCTTC. It encodes CASSQGAGRLGEQFF. The V call is TRBV7-3, the J call TRBJ2-1; possible D gene TRBD2, 6 bases. Germline CDR1 is SGHTA and CDR2 is FQGTGA. V lost 5 bases and J 10 bases, leaving 21 bases between the germline ends. The length of the CDR3 is 15 residues.

V is TRBV11-2 and J is TRBJ2-1; 8 nucleotides match TRBD2. There are 18 residues in the CDR3. Looked up from germline, CDR1 is SGHAT and CDR2 is FQNNGV. V shed 0 bases, J shed 7 bases, and the junction held 14 bases outside the gene matches. Here the CDR3 reads CASSLDPRWSGSWNEQFF. The CDR3 DNA reads as TGTGCCAGCAGCTTAGATCCCCGGTGGAGCGGGAGTTGGAATGAGCAGTTCTTC.

The genes are TRBV7-2 and TRBJ1-2, with a possible D match to TRBD1 (6 bases). V was trimmed by 5 bases and J by 7 bases, leaving 23 bases between them. The CDR3 runs 16 residues. CDR1 SGHTA and CDR2 FQGNSA come from the germline V gene. CDR3 bases: TGTGCCAGCAGCGCGACCAGATTGGGGGCATTGACTGGCTACACCTTC. Its protein is CASSATRLGALTGYTF.

Here the CDR3 reads CASSLELGQGYEQYF. CDR3 DNA: TGCGCCAGCAGCTTGGAATTGGGACAGGGCTACGAGCAGTACTTC. V gene TRBV5-1 combines with J gene TRBJ2-7; 9 bases are shared with TRBD1. With V trimmed by 0 bases and J by 3 bases, 4 bases remained unmatched. The CDR3 is 15 amino acids. Germline V lookup: CDR1 SGHRS, CDR2 YFSETQ.

J is TRBJ2-5 and V is TRBV11-2, with 8 bases aligning to TRBD2. Germline values: CDR1 SGHAT, CDR2 FQNNGV. The CDR3 spans 17 residues. Losses at the gene ends were 4 bases for V and 5 bases for J; bases not matched to a gene: 15. As DNA, the CDR3 is TGTGCCAGCAGCTGGGGCAGCGGGATAGCGGGACGGGAGACCCAGTACTTC. This sequence encodes CASSWGSGIAGRETQYF.

This sequence joins TRBV5-1 and TRBJ2-7; TRBD2 matches 7 bases. CDR1 and CDR2 (germline): SGHRS, YFSETQ. CDR3 length equals 13 residues. The V gene end was trimmed by 0 bases and the J gene end by 7 bases; junction bases not matched to a gene: 4. The CDR3 loop reads CASSLGEGWEQYF. In DNA form, the CDR3 reads TGCGCCAGCAGCTTGGGGGAGGGGTGGGAGCAGTACTTC.

The rearrangement uses TRBV7-9 and TRBJ2-5; a possible D gene is TRBD1 (6 bases). Trimming pared 3 bases from V and 2 bases from J, leaving 10 bases between. Germline loops: CDR1 SEHNR, CDR2 FQNEAQ (reference sequence). The length of the CDR3 is 14 residues. This CDR3 is CASSFSGTQETQYF. CDR3 nucleotide sequence: TGTGCCAGCAGCTTCTCCGGGACACAAGAGACCCAGTACTTC.